Included here is one TCR beta chain sequence, with context. Its cognate antigen is unknown. Here immunoSEQ multiplex PCR was the method, and the copy in TCRdb shows in-frame clones only, minus some. This repertoire shows more than 60,000 clones, 65% to 80% found once; its top ten account for roughly 3.2%. This record comes from a study of early stage breast cancer tumors. General observations from the study: Compared with adjacent normal breast, tumors showed roughly 2.5-fold denser, more clonal T cells.

The receptor comes from a person in their 60s with breast cancer. Sequenced input: blood.

In DNA, the CDR3 is TGTGCCAGCAGCCAAGAGGGGGGAAGGGAGCAGTACTTC. Translated, it gives CASSQEGGREQYF. The genes are TRBV7-9 and TRBJ2-7; D might be TRBD1 or TRBD2, each matching 6 bases. Trimming stripped 5 bases from V and 7 bases from J, with 15 bases between. The CDR3 totals 13 residues. Germline CDR1 and CDR2: SEHNR and FQNEAQ (reference sequence).